Listed here are 21 T cell receptor beta chains from one sample, sequenced in a study of vaccination and CD4 T cells after COVID-19. These receptors have no identified antigens. As for treatment: approximately nine-day PBMC culture with coronavirus spike peptide pools or control peptides (ViraFEST assay). Sequencing of the DNA from cultured CD4+ T cells was carried out with the Oncomine TCR Beta short-read assay. TCRdb ran MiXCR on the PCR reads and lists one entry per CDR3 protein. The sample shows just under 20,000 distinct CDR3 sequences, roughly two thirds of them seen only once. The material sequenced was CD4+ T cells from blood, cultured in vitro. Receptor source: a human donor who had recovered from COVID-19.

V is TRBV10-3 and J is TRBJ1-2; D not resolved. The V and J ends lost 6 bases and 8 bases respectively, with 22 bases between them. In germline, CDR1 is ENHRY, CDR2 SYGVKD. The CDR3 runs to 15 residues. CDR3 in DNA: TGTGCCATCAGCGCTAACGACCCCCGTTTGGGGGGCTACACCTTC. It translates to CAISANDPRLGGYTF.

This clonotype was counted only a few times. This chain uses TRBV27 with TRBJ1-2; D perhaps matches TRBD1 (6 bases). This CDR3 has 18 residues. The germline V gene encodes CDR1 MNHEY and CDR2 SMNVEV (reference sequence). The V end was cut by 4 bases, the J end by 5 bases, with 26 bases between. CDR3 residues: CASSSLGQTGIVGYGYTF. As DNA, the CDR3 is TGTGCCAGCAGTTCGTTAGGCCAAACAGGGATTGTCGGGTATGGCTACACCTTC.

This sequence joins TRBV30 and TRBJ1-5; no firm D call. V was trimmed by 2 bases and J by 4 bases, leaving 6 bases between them. The CDR3 length is 12 residues. Germline V gene data show CDR1 as GTSNPN and CDR2 as SVGIG (reference sequence). This CDR3 is CAWSRTNQPQHF. In DNA, the CDR3 is TGTGCCTGGAGTAGAACTAATCAGCCCCAGCATTTT.

J is TRBJ2-3 and V is TRBV2; D uncertain. Germline CDR1 SNHLY, CDR2 FYNNEI. This CDR3 has 11 residues. V gave up 6 bases and J gave up 4 bases, with 5 bases separating them. The CDR3 DNA sequence: TGTGCCAGCAGACCAGCAGATACGCAGTATTTT. Translation: CASRPADTQYF.

The chain uses TRBV20-1 and TRBJ1-1; unclear D gene. The CDR3 has 13 amino acids. The germline CDR1 and CDR2 sequences are DFQATT and SNEGSKA (reference sequence). V was trimmed by 0 bases and J by 4 bases, leaving 9 bases between them. This CDR3 reads CSARERVGTEAFF. CDR3 nucleotide sequence: TGCAGTGCTAGAGAGAGGGTGGGCACTGAAGCTTTCTTT.

This rearrangement joins TRBV20-1 to TRBJ2-5; 10 nucleotides line up with TRBD2. J was trimmed by 2 bases and V by 4 bases; bases with no gene match: 10. This CDR3 comprises 16 residues. Germline assignment: CDR1 DFQATT and CDR2 SNEGSKA (reference sequence). The CDR3 coding sequence is TGCAGTGCTATTTCCAGAGGGACTAGCGCTCAAGAGACCCAGTACTTC. Its protein is CSAISRGTSAQETQYF.

V is TRBV12-3 or TRBV12-4 and J is TRBJ2-3, with TRBD2 as a possible D gene (6 bases). The V gene lost 6 bases and the J gene lost 0 bases, with 10 bases spanning the gap. The length of the CDR3 is 14 residues. Here the CDR3 DNA reads TGTGCCAGCAGGCGGGAACTCAGCACAGATACGCAGTATTTT. Residues: CASRRELSTDTQYF.

The V and J genes are TRBV4-3 and TRBJ1-4; D gene unclear. The V end lost 0 bases, the J end lost 7 bases, and 12 bases lay between the germline ends. The CDR3 extends over 15 amino acids. The germline gives CDR1 LGHNA, CDR2 YSLEER. The CDR3 protein is CASSQEPSGSEKLFF. The CDR3 DNA sequence: TGCGCCAGCAGCCAAGAACCATCCGGAAGTGAAAAACTGTTTTTT.

The table lists this clonotype with a few counts. The rearrangement uses TRBV7-2 and TRBJ2-1; D is possibly TRBD1 or TRBD2 (5 bases each). Germline V gene sequence: CDR1 SGHTA, CDR2 FQGNSA. With 9 bases removed from V and 5 bases from J, the gap between germline ends came to 20 bases. The CDR3 is 15 amino acids. The CDR3 protein is CASSIGTGRNNEQFF. DNA of the CDR3: TGTGCCAGTTCCATCGGTACGGGACGCAACAATGAGCAGTTCTTC.

This chain connects TRBV20-1 to TRBJ1-2; 10 bases are a match to TRBD1. CDR1 and CDR2 from the germline V gene are DFQATT and SNEGSKA (reference sequence). CDR3 length: 18 residues. After removal of 0 bases from V and 4 bases from J, the junction contained 14 bases not matched to a gene. CDR3 in amino acids: CSARDPGTGVSRIYGYTF. The CDR3 nucleotides are TGCAGTGCTAGAGACCCTGGGACAGGGGTGTCCCGGATCTATGGCTACACCTTC.

The rearrangement joins TRBV6-2 or TRBV6-3 to TRBJ2-7; 11 positions match TRBD1. The CDR3 runs to 19 residues. The J segment lost 5 bases and the V segment lost 2 bases, leaving 17 bases of the junction unmatched. CDR1 and CDR2 from the germline V gene are MNHEY and SVGEGT. The CDR3 sequence is CASSYPDRGPRWVYNEQYF. The CDR3 DNA is TGTGCCAGCAGTTACCCGGACAGGGGGCCAAGGTGGGTCTACAACGAGCAGTACTTC.

The chain is built from TRBV7-8 and TRBJ1-1; D may be TRBD1 (6 bases). The V end was cut by 5 bases, the J end by 0 bases, with 16 bases between. CDR3 length: 16 residues. Germline V gene lookup returns CDR1 SGHVS and CDR2 FQNEAQ. The CDR3 loop reads CASSPPMDSLNTEAFF. In DNA form, the CDR3 reads TGTGCCAGCAGCCCCCCAATGGACAGCTTGAACACTGAAGCTTTCTTT.

In this sample, this clonotype turned up a few times. CDR3 sequence: CASSYSMGTGILRDTQYF. Written as DNA, the CDR3 is TGTGCCAGCAGTTACTCGATGGGGACAGGGATATTGCGAGATACGCAGTATTTT. The V gene is TRBV6-5, the J gene TRBJ2-3, with 9 bases identical to TRBD1. The CDR3 is 18 amino acids. The J segment lost 5 bases and the V segment lost 0 bases, leaving 12 bases of the junction unmatched. Germline CDR1 reads MNHEY; CDR2 reads SVGAGI.

The V gene is TRBV30, the J gene TRBJ1-2; tentative D call: TRBD1 (5 bases). Trimming shortened V by 6 bases and J by 1 base, and 18 bases separated the two germline ends. This CDR3 spans 15 amino acids. Germline V gives CDR1 GTSNPN, CDR2 SVGIG (reference sequence). The CDR3 sequence: CACRHLGTGNYGYTF. CDR3 nucleotides: TGTGCCTGTCGACACTTAGGCACAGGTAACTATGGCTACACCTTC.

The J gene is TRBJ1-2, the V gene TRBV20-1; TRBD1 might be the D (6 bases). CDR1 and CDR2 from the germline V gene are DFQATT and SNEGSKA (reference sequence). Trimming left V 6 bases short and J 5 bases short, with 19 bases between. The CDR3 runs 14 residues. CDR3: CSAIHKGGGYGYTF. The CDR3 region has the DNA TGCAGTGCAATACATAAAGGGGGAGGGTATGGCTACACCTTC.

The rearrangement joins TRBV7-9 to TRBJ1-6; TRBD1 matches at 7 bases. V shed 5 bases, J shed 9 bases, and the junction held 13 bases outside the gene matches. The CDR3 has 16 residues. The germline CDR1 and CDR2 sequences are SEHNR and FQNEAQ (reference sequence). The CDR3 nucleotides read TGTGCCAGCAGCACCGCGGGCAGGGGGAAGGTTTCACCCCTCCACTTT. Amino acids: CASSTAGRGKVSPLHF.

This rearrangement joins TRBV20-1 to TRBJ2-5, with a tentative D call TRBD1 (6 bases). This CDR3 spans 13 amino acids. CDR1 is DFQATT, CDR2 SNEGSKA, per germline (reference sequence). The CDR3 bases are TGCAGCGCAAAACAGGGCGGGCAAGAGACCCAGTACTTC. Encoded protein: CSAKQGGQETQYF.

The chain joins TRBV6-1 to TRBJ1-3, with D maybe TRBD1 (5 bases). The germline V gene encodes CDR1 MNHNS and CDR2 SASEGT. V dropped 6 bases and J dropped 0 bases, with 12 bases sitting between them. The CDR3 is made up of 15 amino acids. The CDR3 region is CASSSGGASGNTIYF. The CDR3 DNA follows: TGTGCCAGCAGCTCTGGAGGGGCCTCTGGAAACACCATATATTTT.

V usage is TRBV7-9 and J usage is TRBJ1-5; TRBD1 matches at 7 bases. CDR3 length: 17 amino acids. V shed 2 bases and J 3 bases; nucleotides not matched to a gene: 10. From germline, CDR1 is SEHNR and CDR2 FQNEAQ (reference sequence). CDR3 sequence: CASSLTGAVGDNQPQHF. For the CDR3, the DNA is TGTGCCAGCAGCTTAACAGGGGCTGTCGGGGACAATCAGCCCCAGCATTTT. Drawing the rest from reference TRBV7-9 and TRBJ1-5, the complete variable domain is DTGVSQNPRHKITKRGQNVTFRCDPISEHNRLYWYRQTLGQGPEFLTYFQNEAQLEKSRLLSDRFSAERPKGSFSTLEIQRTEQGDSAMYLCASSLTGAVGDNQPQHFGDGTRLSIL.

The rearrangement links TRBV7-2 to TRBJ2-7; maybe TRBD1 (6 bases). The CDR3 covers 15 residues. Germline V gives CDR1 SGHTA, CDR2 FQGNSA. Trimming pared 3 bases from V and 3 bases from J, leaving 15 bases between. The CDR3 region has the DNA TGTGCCAGCAGCTTTTTAGGGGGTAACGGCTACGAGCAGTACTTC. Encoded protein: CASSFLGGNGYEQYF.

The rearrangement joins TRBV7-8 to TRBJ1-5; no clear D. Germline V gene sequence: CDR1 SGHVS, CDR2 FQNEAQ. V dropped 4 bases and J dropped 9 bases, with 22 bases sitting between them. CDR3 length: 16 amino acids. The CDR3 loop is CASSSGGVPNRLPQHF. In nucleotides, the CDR3 is TGTGCCAGCAGCTCTGGTGGGGTTCCTAATCGTCTGCCCCAGCATTTT.